This T cell receptor beta chain is drawn from a study of human T cells and chemical hapten exposure. TCRdb fed the 5' RACE reads into MiXCR, producing one record per CDR3 protein. The profile shows some 150,000 distinct CDR3 sequences, roughly 4% of them singletons. The starting material, unfractionated whole blood, was used for total RNA extraction. The CDR3 is made up of 12 amino acids. V was cut by 7 bases and J by 4 bases, with 8 bases left in between. Germline CDR1 and CDR2: MRHNA and SNTAGT. This clonotype was found many times. This chain links TRBV6-4 with TRBJ1-3, with no clear D. The receptor comes from a female donor in good health. The CDR3 loop is CASKWSGNTIYF. CDR3 in DNA: TGTGCCAGCAAATGGTCAGGAAACACCATATATTTT.